This T cell receptor beta chain originates from a study of blood T cell repertoires in COVID-19. Study summary: Nucleic acid was either cDNA or gDNA, and it came from T cells, B-cell-depleted T cells, or PBMCs.

Germline CDR1 reads ENHRY; CDR2 reads SYGVKD. This CDR3 comprises 17 residues. J was trimmed by 4 bases and V by 4 bases; bases with no gene match: 10. Authors' methods: Estimates of nucleated cell counts were drawn from the amplification of reference gene primers. Assay used: immunoSEQ multiplex PCR; TCRdb lists only in-frame clones, some missing. Clonal size and the V and J genes are those of that table, whereas D and trimming came from the DNA. The data show approximately 380,000 clones, with less than 85% seen just once and under 4% held by the top ten. This clone was observed a few times. The chain uses TRBV10-3 and TRBJ1-2, with TRBD1 identical over 12 bases. This sequence originates from a young woman with acute or convalescent COVID-19. The specimen was peripheral blood. CDR3 region: CAISVGTGGAGGYGYTF. The CDR3 DNA reads as TGTGCCATCAGTGTAGGGACAGGGGGCGCCGGGGGCTATGGCTACACCTTC.